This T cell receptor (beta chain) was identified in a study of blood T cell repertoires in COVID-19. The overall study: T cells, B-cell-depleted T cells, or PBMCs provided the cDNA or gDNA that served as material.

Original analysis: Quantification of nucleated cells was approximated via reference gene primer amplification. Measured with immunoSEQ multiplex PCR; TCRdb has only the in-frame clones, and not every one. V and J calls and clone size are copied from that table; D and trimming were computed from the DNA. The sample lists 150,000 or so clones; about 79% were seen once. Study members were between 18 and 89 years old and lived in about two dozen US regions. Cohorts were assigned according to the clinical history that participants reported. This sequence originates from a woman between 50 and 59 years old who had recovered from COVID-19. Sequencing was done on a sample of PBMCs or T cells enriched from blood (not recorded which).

DNA for the CDR3: TGTGCCAGCACCGGGGGACAGGGGCTATCCTACGAGCAGTACTTC. Translated: CASTGGQGLSYEQYF. The rearrangement links TRBV3-1 (or the pseudogene TRBV3-2) to TRBJ2-7; 10 nucleotides line up with TRBD1. The length of the CDR3 is 15 residues. CDR1 is LGHDT, CDR2 YNNKEL, per germline (reference sequence). Trimming took 7 bases from V and 1 from J; bases not matched to a gene: 7.